The 27 T cell receptor beta chains in this list originate from one sample, sequenced in a study of CD8 T cells in ankylosing spondylitis. MiXCR, run by TCRdb on the 5' RACE reads, gives a single entry per CDR3 protein. The data hold more than 150,000 distinct CDR3 sequences, with 10% to 15% observed a single time. The material sequenced was blood, either unsorted or a sorted T cell fraction (not recorded which). The source of these receptors is a female donor with ankylosing spondylitis or in good health (not recorded which).

This clonotype was observed many times. The chain links TRBV7-2 to TRBJ2-1; tentatively, D is TRBD1 (6 bases). The V end was cut by 3 bases, the J end by 5 bases, with 14 bases between. This CDR3 has 15 residues. Germline values: CDR1 SGHTA, CDR2 FQGNSA. Written as DNA, the CDR3 is TGTGCCAGCAGCTTGGGGCAGGGGAAGAACAATGAGCAGTTCTTC. This gives the protein CASSLGQGKNNEQFF.

In its sample, this clonotype was seen many times. V is TRBV5-1 and J is TRBJ2-1; D gene ambiguous. Germline assignment: CDR1 SGHRS and CDR2 YFSETQ. The V gene lost 1 base and the J gene lost 7 bases, with 6 bases spanning the gap. The CDR3 has 12 amino acids. This chain's CDR3 is CASSLNDNEQFF. CDR3 bases: TGCGCCAGCAGCTTGAATGATAATGAGCAGTTCTTC.

This clonotype was recorded at least ten times. The chain carries TRBV20-1 and TRBJ2-7; 10 bases map to TRBD2. The germline CDR1 and CDR2 sequences are DFQATT and SNEGSKA (reference sequence). CDR3 size: 13 residues. The junction had 5 bases not matched to a gene; V was cut back by 6 bases and J by 3 bases. The chain's CDR3 is CSAPLAGDYEQYF. Here the CDR3 DNA reads TGCAGTGCCCCTCTAGCGGGGGACTACGAGCAGTACTTC.

The table lists this clonotype with many counts. The chain has TRBV12-3 or TRBV12-4 and TRBJ1-1, with D possibly TRBD1 on 5 matching bases. Deletions cut 5 bases from V and 5 bases from J, with 15 bases between. The CDR3 loop spans 14 amino acids. DNA of the CDR3: TGTGCCAGCAGTCCTCGTCTAAAGGGGACTGAAGCTTTCTTT. Amino acid sequence: CASSPRLKGTEAFF.

Ten or more counts support this clonotype. The gene calls are TRBV2 and TRBJ2-3, with 9 bases matching TRBD2. With V trimmed by 1 base and J by 0 bases, 2 bases remained unmatched. CDR3 length: 16 residues. CDR1 and CDR2 (germline): SNHLY, FYNNEI. Written as DNA, the CDR3 is TGTGCCAGCAGTGAAGGACTAGCGGACAGCACAGATACGCAGTATTTT. Its protein is CASSEGLADSTDTQYF.

This chain connects TRBV10-3 to TRBJ2-2; D gene uncertain. V lost 4 bases and J 4 bases, leaving 7 bases between the germline ends. The CDR3 has 13 amino acids. Germline V gene data show CDR1 as ENHRY and CDR2 as SYGVKD. CDR3 nucleotide sequence: TGTGCCATCAGTGTCGGCCCCACCGGGGAGCTGTTTTTT. It yields the protein CAISVGPTGELFF.

CDR3 in DNA: TGTGCCAGCAGTGACTACGGGGGAGCAAACAATGAGCAGTTCTTC. Protein sequence: CASSDYGGANNEQFF. The chain uses TRBV6-4 and TRBJ2-1; the D gene is possibly TRBD2 (6 bases). V was pared by 1 base and J by 5 bases, with 12 bases between. This CDR3 is 15 amino acids long. Germline-derived CDR1 and CDR2 are MRHNA and SNTAGT.

The chain combines TRBV7-2 with TRBJ1-1; perhaps TRBD1 as D (5 bases). This CDR3 spans 14 amino acids. The V gene lost 5 bases and the J gene lost 5 bases, with 15 bases spanning the gap. Germline V lookup: CDR1 SGHTA, CDR2 FQGNSA. The CDR3 nucleotides are TGTGCCAGCAGCAGGACACGGGCGTGGACTGAAGCTTTCTTT. As protein: CASSRTRAWTEAFF.

This clonotype occurred many times. The chain is built from TRBV29-1 and TRBJ2-7; D is unresolved. The CDR3 totals 12 residues. CDR1 is SQVTM and CDR2 is ANQGSEA in the germline V gene. The V gene lost 5 bases and the J gene lost 0 bases, with 8 bases spanning the gap. The DNA for the CDR3 is TGCAGCGTTCAGGAATACTCCTACGAGCAGTACTTC. This sequence encodes CSVQEYSYEQYF.

This clonotype has only a few counts. This chain links TRBV12-3 or TRBV12-4 with TRBJ2-1; 7 bases line up with TRBD2. Trimming removed 8 bases from V and 0 bases from J; junction bases left unmatched: 4. This CDR3 is built from 14 residues. The CDR3: CASAGLYSYNEQFF. The CDR3 DNA reads TGTGCCAGCGCGGGACTATACTCCTACAATGAGCAGTTCTTC.

This clonotype showed up many times. The rearrangement joins TRBV5-1 to TRBJ1-3; 9 nucleotides match TRBD1. This CDR3 has 15 amino acids. V gave up 4 bases and J gave up 2 bases; unmatched junction bases: 4. The germline gives CDR1 SGHRS, CDR2 YFSETQ. The CDR3: CASSPRTGAGNTIYF. The CDR3 DNA reads TGCGCCAGCAGCCCGCGGACAGGGGCTGGAAACACCATATATTTT.

This chain links TRBV6-1 with TRBJ2-3; TRBD1 might be the D (6 bases). With 0 bases removed from V and 2 bases from J, the gap between germline ends came to 15 bases. Germline V gene lookup returns CDR1 MNHNS and CDR2 SASEGT. This CDR3 has 17 amino acids. As DNA, the CDR3 is TGTGCCAGCAGTGAAGCGGGCAGGGGTCTACTCACAGATACGCAGTATTTT. Amino acid sequence: CASSEAGRGLLTDTQYF.

This clonotype occurred many times. CDR3 bases: TGTGCCAGCAGCTCGAGTGTGAACACTGAAGCTTTCTTT. Its protein product is CASSSSVNTEAFF. The rearrangement links TRBV7-2 to TRBJ1-1; the D is unclear. CDR1 and CDR2 from the germline V gene are SGHTA and FQGNSA. The CDR3 length is 13 residues. Trimming cost V 4 bases and J 0 bases, with 6 bases left between them.

J is TRBJ1-1 and V is TRBV5-1; maybe TRBD1 (6 bases). The CDR3 is 15 residues long. Trimming cost V 0 bases and J 4 bases, with 13 bases left between them. Per the germline V gene, CDR1 is SGHRS and CDR2 is YFSETQ. The CDR3 coding sequence is TGCGCCAGCAGCTTGGAAGGAGGGGGAATCACTGAAGCTTTCTTT. This encodes CASSLEGGGITEAFF.

The rearrangement links TRBV20-1 to TRBJ2-7; D is perhaps TRBD1 (6 bases). Trimming removed 3 bases at V and 2 bases at J, with 8 bases between. The CDR3 length is 12 residues. Germline values: CDR1 DFQATT, CDR2 SNEGSKA (reference sequence). CDR3 bases: TGCAGTGCTAGGGACAGTCCCTACGAGCAGTACTTC. Its protein is CSARDSPYEQYF.

This clonotype was observed at least ten times. The chain carries TRBV7-3 and TRBJ2-7, with D possibly being TRBD2 (6 bases). The germline V and J ends were trimmed by 5 bases and 1 base, with 15 bases remaining between them. Germline loops: CDR1 SGHTA, CDR2 FQGTGA. CDR3 length equals 15 residues. The CDR3 nucleotides read TGTGCCAGCAGCCCCGGGGGATCTGTTTCCTACGAGCAGTACTTC. It encodes CASSPGGSVSYEQYF.

This chain's CDR3 is CAWGDRVNTEAFF. The CDR3 DNA is TGTGCCTGGGGGGACAGGGTGAACACTGAAGCTTTCTTT. The rearrangement links TRBV30 to TRBJ1-1; 9 nucleotides align to TRBD1. Trimming removed 5 bases from V and 0 bases from J; junction bases left unmatched: 1. CDR3 size: 13 residues. Germline CDR1 and CDR2: GTSNPN and SVGIG (reference sequence). The whole variable domain, filled in from reference TRBV30 and TRBJ1-1, reads SQTIHQWPATLVQPVGSPLSLECTVEGTSNPNLYWYRQAAGRGLQLLFYSVGIGQISSEVPQNLSASRPQDRQFILSSKKLLLSDSGFYLCAWGDRVNTEAFFGQGTRLTVV.

The rearrangement links TRBV27 to TRBJ2-1; D unclear. CDR1 and CDR2 (germline): MNHEY, SMNVEV (reference sequence). The CDR3 consists of 16 residues. V lost 2 bases, J lost 14 bases, and 25 bases lay in between. CDR3 DNA sequence: TGTGCCAGCAGTTTAGGAGCTCCTTTAACAATGAGTGGGAAGTTCTTC. This gives the protein CASSLGAPLTMSGKFF.

This clonotype was found many times. The chain has TRBV20-1 and TRBJ2-1; tentatively, D is TRBD1 (5 bases). V was pared by 5 bases and J by 5 bases, with 22 bases between. The CDR3 runs to 16 residues. CDR1 and CDR2 from the germline V gene are DFQATT and SNEGSKA (reference sequence). The CDR3 sequence: CSALTPLGAPHNEQFF. DNA for the CDR3: TGCAGTGCTTTGACCCCATTAGGGGCCCCCCACAATGAGCAGTTCTTC.

This clonotype was counted only a few times. The chain uses TRBV6-1 and TRBJ1-1; D may be TRBD1 (6 bases). The germline V gene has CDR1 MNHNS and CDR2 SASEGT. The CDR3 sequence is 14 residues long. The V end lost 8 bases, the J end lost 3 bases, and 16 bases lay between the germline ends. The chain's CDR3 is CASGERTEYTEAFF. CDR3 in DNA: TGTGCCAGCGGAGAAAGGACAGAGTACACTGAAGCTTTCTTT.

This clonotype was seen a handful of times. The rearrangement links TRBV5-1 to TRBJ2-7, with a tentative D call TRBD2 (5 bases). V lost 3 bases, J lost 0 bases, and 10 bases lay in between. CDR3 length: 14 amino acids. CDR1 is SGHRS, CDR2 YFSETQ, per germline. CDR3 sequence: CASSYLASSYEQYF. The CDR3 DNA sequence: TGCGCCAGCAGCTATTTAGCGAGCTCCTACGAGCAGTACTTC.

A remark on this clonotype: A clone one base away is much larger, so this may be a read error. The V and J genes are TRBV7-8 and TRBJ1-1; D is ambiguous. This CDR3 is built from 14 residues. The germline V and J ends were trimmed by 5 bases and 4 bases, with 14 bases remaining between them. Looked up from germline, CDR1 is SGHVS and CDR2 is FQNEAQ. The CDR3 region has the DNA TGTGCCAGCAGCCCGAACGGGGATGGCACTGAAGCTTTCTTT. It encodes CASSPNGDGTEAFF.

This clonotype showed up just once. A read error may be the cause here, since a much bigger clone is one base away. The chain carries TRBV5-6 and TRBJ2-7, with unresolved D. The CDR3 has 14 residues. Germline V gives CDR1 SGHDT, CDR2 YYEEEE. CDR3 coding DNA: TGTGCCAGCAACTTGATCGGCATATCGTACGAGCAGTACTTC. As protein: CASNLIGISYEQYF.

The V gene is TRBV3-1, the J gene TRBJ2-1, with TRBD2 identical over 7 bases. The CDR3 contains 15 residues. The junction had 13 bases not matched to a gene; V was cut back by 5 bases and J by 9 bases. CDR1 LGHDT and CDR2 YNNKEL come from the germline V gene (reference sequence). CDR3 protein: CASSSGTLRLSEQFF. CDR3 sequence (DNA): TGTGCCAGCAGCAGCGGGACCCTCCGGTTGAGTGAGCAGTTCTTC.

There are many counts of this clonotype. This chain connects TRBV7-2 to TRBJ1-3, with D hard to call. Trimming stripped 4 bases from V and 0 bases from J, with 7 bases between. From germline, CDR1 is SGHTA and CDR2 FQGNSA. This CDR3 comprises 14 residues. CDR3 loop: CASSSSSSGNTIYF. In DNA, the CDR3 is TGTGCCAGCAGCTCCTCAAGCTCTGGAAACACCATATATTTT.

This clonotype was seen at least ten times. The chain carries TRBV5-1 and TRBJ2-1; tentative D call: TRBD2 (6 bases). V lost 5 bases, J lost 7 bases, and 16 bases lay in between. The CDR3 length is 14 residues. The germline CDR1 and CDR2 sequences are SGHRS and YFSETQ. CDR3 in DNA: TGCGCCAGCAGGACCCGGGAGTCAGGGAATGAGCAGTTCTTC. It specifies CASRTRESGNEQFF.

This clonotype was found many times. This chain connects TRBV13 to TRBJ2-7; 10 nucleotides agree with TRBD2. Germline CDR1 and CDR2: PRHDT and FYEKMQ (reference sequence). The CDR3 loop spans 14 amino acids. With V trimmed by 5 bases and J by 4 bases, 5 bases remained unmatched. The CDR3 loop is CASSGWTSGYEQYF. CDR3 DNA sequence: TGTGCCAGCAGCGGATGGACTAGCGGATACGAGCAGTACTTC.